This TCR beta chain is drawn from a study of CD8+ T cells in alopecia areata. Study-wide background: Tofacitinib therapy took 6 to 18 months; 6 months off drug came after. Whole-study results and caveats: Just one nonresponder means the tie between baseline CD8+ expansion and response stays uncertain. Within the top 100, expanded CD8+ clones significantly decreased with tofacitinib, as did scalp clonality.

A note on this clone: Its specificity is not known.

Sequencing used cDNA as its template, made by extracting RNA and reverse transcribing it. Measured with immunoSEQ multiplex PCR; TCRdb has only the in-frame clones, and not every one. The sample lists 170,000 or so clones, about 60% occurring once. Treatment reported: oral pan-JAK inhibitor, 5-10 mg twice daily. Lesional scalp punch biopsies and peripheral blood were collected from alopecia areata patients. V dropped 5 bases and J dropped 1 base, with 10 bases sitting between them. The CDR3 has 14 amino acids. The V gene's germline CDR1 is MNHEY and CDR2 SMNVEV (reference sequence). This chain joins TRBV27 and TRBJ2-3, with D possibly called TRBD1 or TRBD2 (5 bases each). This TCR was sampled from a human donor with alopecia areata. Sequencing used CD8+ T cells sorted from blood, obtained at week 24, from a patient treated with tofacitinib. CDR3 DNA sequence: TGTGCCAGCAGTCTGGGACGACGCACAGATACGCAGTATTTT. Translated: CASSLGRRTDTQYF.